This record covers a single T cell receptor (beta chain). This sample was included in a study of regulatory T cells in long-lasting Graves disease. As for time point: newly diagnosed GD, antithyroid drugs for less than 3 months. PBMC RNA served as the TCR library source. The guidelines of the American Thyroid Association were the basis for diagnosing Graves' disease. CDR3-region Arm-PCR and iRepertoire HTBI primers produced the TCR beta libraries. MiXCR was run by TCRdb on the multiplex PCR reads, yielding one entry per CDR3 protein. The top ten clones hold about 17% of a sample with hundreds of thousands of distinct CDR3 sequences, approximately 15% of them seen once. V lost 1 base and J 6 bases, leaving 13 bases between the germline ends. CDR3 length equals 14 residues. The V gene's germline CDR1 is LGHDT and CDR2 YNNKEL (reference sequence). These same data were also listed under a study on T cells in Graves' hyperthyroidism and ophthalmopathy.

The chain combines TRBV3-1 with TRBJ2-7; D uncertain. This sequence was found in a woman in her 30s with Graves disease. The sample in question was peripheral blood mononuclear cells (PBMCs), obtained at new diagnosis, from a patient treated with antithyroid drugs. The CDR3 DNA reads as TGTGCCAGCAGCCAAGGGGTCGTGAGTGGCGAGCAGTACTTC. Residues: CASSQGVVSGEQYF.